These 32 T cell receptor beta chains originate from one sample sequenced in a study of technical replicates of blood from several donors. Libraries were prepared by immunoSEQ multiplex PCR; TCRdb keeps only in-frame clonotypes and omits some of them. This sample yields 90,000 to 100,000 clones, of which about 95% are seen a single time; 0.33% belongs to the top ten. The sequenced sample consisted of T cells isolated from PBMCs. The source is a human donor in good health.

Here the CDR3 reads CAWIQGGAHHEQFF. CDR3 DNA: TGTGCCTGGATACAGGGGGGGGCACACCATGAGCAGTTCTTC. The rearrangement uses TRBV30 and TRBJ2-1; a possible D gene is TRBD1 (8 bases). Germline lookup yields CDR1 GTSNPN and CDR2 SVGIG (reference sequence). Trimming removed 4 bases at V and 8 bases at J, with 18 bases between. CDR3 length: 14 residues.

The V gene is TRBV7-2, the J gene TRBJ2-2; TRBD2 matches at 8 bases. Germline loops: CDR1 SGHTA, CDR2 FQGNSA. The CDR3 covers 15 residues. The V segment lost 5 bases and the J segment 4 bases; nucleotides outside the gene matches: 6. The CDR3 nucleotides are TGTGCCAGCAGCACCAGGACTAGCCCCACCGGGGAGCTGTTTTTT. It is translated as CASSTRTSPTGELFF.

The V call is TRBV6-5, the J call TRBJ1-5; no firm D call. V gave up 8 bases and J gave up 1 base, with 9 bases separating them. This CDR3 has 13 residues. CDR1 MNHEY and CDR2 SVGAGI come from the germline V gene. The chain's CDR3 is CASQQWSNQPQHF. In DNA form, the CDR3 reads TGTGCCAGCCAACAGTGGAGCAATCAGCCCCAGCATTTT.

The rearrangement joins TRBV9 to TRBJ2-3; D remains unclear. This CDR3 has 15 residues. The germline V gene has CDR1 SGDLS and CDR2 YYNGEE. Trimming removed 3 bases from V and 0 bases from J, with 11 bases in between. CDR3 DNA: TGTGCCAGCAGCGCGGTGGTGGAGAGCACAGATACGCAGTATTTT. This encodes CASSAVVESTDTQYF.

This sequence joins TRBV5-4 and TRBJ1-2, with 8 bases aligning to TRBD1. The V gene end was trimmed by 3 bases and the J gene end by 0 bases; junction bases not matched to a gene: 13. The germline V gene encodes CDR1 SGHNT and CDR2 YYREEE (reference sequence). This CDR3 comprises 18 residues. CDR3 region: CASSSLPGQGTSNYGYTF. In nucleotides, the CDR3 is TGTGCCAGCAGCTCCCTCCCTGGACAGGGAACGTCTAACTATGGCTACACCTTC. The entire variable domain, with the rest obtained from reference TRBV5-4 and TRBJ1-2, is as follows: ETGVTQSPTHLIKTRGQQVTLRCSSQSGHNTVSWYQQALGQGPQFIFQYYREEENGRGNFPPRFSGLQFPNYSSELNVNALELDDSALYLCASSSLPGQGTSNYGYTFGSGTRLTVV.

This chain uses TRBV5-4 with TRBJ2-2; D is undetermined. V shed 2 bases and J shed 5 bases, with 4 bases lying between them. Germline values: CDR1 SGHNT, CDR2 YYREEE (reference sequence). This CDR3 region has 12 residues. CDR3 amino acids: CASSFLTGELFF. DNA for the CDR3: TGTGCCAGCAGCTTCCTGACCGGGGAGCTGTTTTTT. Variable domain in full (rest from reference TRBV5-4 and TRBJ2-2): ETGVTQSPTHLIKTRGQQVTLRCSSQSGHNTVSWYQQALGQGPQFIFQYYREEENGRGNFPPRFSGLQFPNYSSELNVNALELDDSALYLCASSFLTGELFFGEGSRLTVL.

This chain joins TRBV19 and TRBJ2-7, with 10 bases lining up with TRBD1. Germline values: CDR1 LNHDA, CDR2 SQIVND (reference sequence). V was pared by 5 bases and J by 2 bases, with 3 bases of the junction left unmatched. The CDR3 runs to 14 residues. The CDR3: CASSWGQGTYEQYF. In nucleotides, the CDR3 is TGTGCCAGTAGTTGGGGACAGGGGACCTACGAGCAGTACTTC.

The rearrangement joins TRBV5-1 to TRBJ1-1; a weak D match, TRBD1 (6 bases). V was shortened by 4 bases and J by 3 bases, with 10 bases between the two germline ends. CDR1 and CDR2 (germline): SGHRS, YFSETQ. This CDR3 spans 13 amino acids. The CDR3 nucleotides read TGCGCCAGCAGCCGAGGGGGAGACACTGAAGCTTTCTTT. Translating gives CASSRGGDTEAFF.

The chain combines TRBV9 with TRBJ2-1; 8 nucleotides line up with TRBD2. The junction had 6 bases not matched to a gene; V was cut back by 0 bases and J by 7 bases. The CDR3 spans 15 residues. The germline gives CDR1 SGDLS, CDR2 YYNGEE. CDR3 sequence reads: CASSVAGGPYNEQFF. Here the CDR3 DNA reads TGTGCCAGCAGCGTAGCGGGAGGGCCGTATAATGAGCAGTTCTTC.

V and J are TRBV14 and TRBJ2-4; 7 nucleotides line up with TRBD1. The germline V gene has CDR1 SGHDN and CDR2 FVKESK. J was trimmed by 8 bases and V by 1 base; bases with no gene match: 8. CDR3 length: 15 amino acids. The CDR3 region has the DNA TGTGCCAGCAGCCAAGCGGAGACAGGGATTGACATTCAGTACTTC. Amino acid sequence: CASSQAETGIDIQYF.

The chain carries TRBV19 and TRBJ2-7, with TRBD1 matching 9 bases. Germline trimming cut 5 bases from V and 12 bases from J; bases unmatched to any gene: 5. The CDR3 extends over 11 amino acids. The germline CDR1 and CDR2 sequences are LNHDA and SQIVND (reference sequence). The CDR3 DNA is TGTGCCAGTAGTGACCGGGACAGGGTGTACTTC. Protein: CASSDRDRVYF.

V and J are TRBV18 and TRBJ1-3; perhaps TRBD1 as D (5 bases). The CDR3 sequence is 13 residues long. Trimming left V 4 bases short and J 4 bases short, with 8 bases between. Germline values: CDR1 KGHSH, CDR2 LQKENI. CDR3 DNA sequence: TGTGCCAGCTCACAGGGGCACGGAAACACCATATATTTT. It translates to CASSQGHGNTIYF. Variable domain in full (rest from reference TRBV18 and TRBJ1-3): NAGVMQNPRHLVRRRGQEARLRCSPMKGHSHVYWYRQLPEEGLKFMVYLQKENIIDESGMPKERFSAEFPKEGPSILRIQQVVRGDSAAYFCASSQGHGNTIYFGEGSWLTVV.

The chain recombines TRBV27 with TRBJ2-2; D may be TRBD2 (5 bases). V lost 3 bases and J lost 5, with 7 bases in between. The CDR3 totals 13 residues. Germline CDR1 is MNHEY and CDR2 is SMNVEV (reference sequence). CDR3 coding DNA: TGTGCCAGCAGTTTTCGGAGGACCGGGGAGCTGTTTTTT. Translation: CASSFRRTGELFF.

The chain links TRBV5-1 to TRBJ1-4, with D possibly TRBD1 on 6 matching bases. Trimming took 0 bases from V and 8 from J, leaving 11 bases between them. There are 14 residues in the CDR3. Looked up from germline, CDR1 is SGHRS and CDR2 is YFSETQ. This CDR3 is CASSLDYRVEKLFF. CDR3 coding DNA: TGCGCCAGCAGCTTGGACTACAGGGTCGAAAAACTGTTTTTT. The variable domain in full, with the rest retrieved from reference TRBV5-1 and TRBJ1-4, is KAGVTQTPRYLIKTRGQQVTLSCSPISGHRSVSWYQQTPGQGLQFLFEYFSETQRNKGNFPGRFSGRQFSNSRSEMNVSTLELGDSALYLCASSLDYRVEKLFFGSGTQLSVL.

This clone occurred once. The rearrangement joins TRBV10-1 to TRBJ1-5, with unresolved D. V was clipped by 10 bases and J by 3 bases, with 4 bases between them. The CDR3 extends over 10 amino acids. Looked up from germline, CDR1 is WNHNN and CDR2 is SYGVQD (reference sequence). CDR3 coding DNA: TGCGCCACCGTCAATCAGCCCCAGCATTTT. Protein product: CATVNQPQHF.

The chain links TRBV19 to TRBJ2-2; 7 nucleotides agree with TRBD1. In germline, CDR1 is LNHDA, CDR2 SQIVND (reference sequence). With 2 bases clipped from V and 5 bases from J, the junction kept 8 bases outside the gene matches. This CDR3 has 16 amino acids. CDR3 sequence (DNA): TGTGCCAGTAGTATAAGTGAAGGGGGCAAGACCGGGGAGCTGTTTTTT. Protein: CASSISEGGKTGELFF.

This chain connects TRBV9 to TRBJ2-1; D perhaps matches TRBD1 (6 bases). This CDR3 contains 15 residues. Trimming removed 3 bases at V and 8 bases at J, with 18 bases between. Germline V lookup: CDR1 SGDLS, CDR2 YYNGEE. In DNA, the CDR3 is TGTGCCAGCAGCGACCGTGGACCACAGGGCGATGAGCAGTTCTTC. This encodes CASSDRGPQGDEQFF. Full variable domain (remainder filled in from reference TRBV9 and TRBJ2-1): DSGVTQTPKHLITATGQRVTLRCSPRSGDLSVYWYQQSLDQGLQFLIQYYNGEERAKGNILERFSAQQFPDLHSELNLSSLELGDSALYFCASSDRGPQGDEQFFGPGTRLTVL.

The J gene is TRBJ1-1, the V gene TRBV6-5, with D perhaps matching TRBD1 (6 bases). The CDR3 loop spans 15 amino acids. Trimming removed 2 bases from V and 8 bases from J, with 18 bases in between. CDR1 MNHEY and CDR2 SVGAGI come from the germline V gene. This CDR3 is CASSYGSYRDREAFF. The CDR3 region has the DNA TGTGCCAGCAGTTACGGAAGCTACAGGGATCGAGAAGCTTTCTTT.

The chain is built from TRBV7-9 and TRBJ2-5, with D possibly being TRBD1 (5 bases). This CDR3 is built from 12 residues. Germline V gene data show CDR1 as SEHNR and CDR2 as FQNEAQ (reference sequence). The germline V and J ends were trimmed by 8 bases and 2 bases, with 9 bases remaining between them. CDR3 nucleotides: TGTGCCAGCGAGGACAATCAAGAGACCCAGTACTTC. Protein sequence: CASEDNQETQYF.

The chain couples TRBV7-6 to TRBJ2-2, with TRBD1 matching over 9 bases. The V segment lost 5 bases and the J segment 0 bases; nucleotides outside the gene matches: 7. Germline V gives CDR1 SGHVS, CDR2 FNYEAQ. CDR3 length equals 17 residues. This CDR3 is CASSPRRDRANTGELFF. In nucleotides, the CDR3 is TGTGCCAGCAGCCCGAGACGGGACAGGGCGAACACCGGGGAGCTGTTTTTT.

The table lists this clone with a few counts. This chain joins TRBV28 and TRBJ1-5, with D perhaps TRBD1 (5 bases). The V gene's germline CDR1 is MDHEN and CDR2 SYDVKM. CDR3 length equals 15 residues. V lost 10 bases to trimming and J lost 3 bases, with 19 bases between them. CDR3 in DNA: TGTGCCACCCTTACCCAGGGAACTAACAATCAGCCCCAGCATTTT. Translated: CATLTQGTNNQPQHF.

The J gene is TRBJ1-3, the V gene TRBV7-2, with a weak D call TRBD1 (5 bases). The germline V gene encodes CDR1 SGHTA and CDR2 FQGNSA. The CDR3 runs 16 residues. V dropped 5 bases and J dropped 6 bases, with 20 bases sitting between them. The CDR3 DNA reads as TGTGCCAGCAGCCCAGAGCACGGGGGTGGAATAAACACCATATATTTT. Its translation: CASSPEHGGGINTIYF.

The gene calls are TRBV6-1 and TRBJ2-7, with TRBD1 identical over 7 bases. CDR3 length: 17 amino acids. The V segment lost 4 bases and the J segment 0 bases; nucleotides outside the gene matches: 12. The germline V gene encodes CDR1 MNHNS and CDR2 SASEGT. In nucleotides, the CDR3 is TGTGCCAGCAGTGTAGCTTGGGTGGACAGGCCCTCCTACGAGCAGTACTTC. Translated, it gives CASSVAWVDRPSYEQYF.

The chain joins TRBV7-3 to TRBJ2-3; 11 nucleotides line up with TRBD2. CDR1 and CDR2 from the germline V gene are SGHTA and FQGTGA. CDR3 length: 19 residues. Losses at the gene ends were 0 bases for V and 0 bases for J; bases not matched to a gene: 8. Here the CDR3 reads CASSLTLGLAVGSTDTQYF. The DNA for the CDR3 is TGTGCCAGCAGCTTAACGTTGGGACTAGCGGTCGGGAGCACAGATACGCAGTATTTT.

The chain combines TRBV5-4 with TRBJ2-1; 8 bases align to TRBD1. The CDR3 length is 15 residues. With V trimmed by 4 bases and J by 4 bases, 7 bases remained unmatched. The V gene's germline CDR1 is SGHNT and CDR2 YYREEE (reference sequence). CDR3 in amino acids: CASSKGTGGYNEQFF. The CDR3 region has the DNA TGTGCCAGCAGCAAGGGGACAGGAGGGTACAATGAGCAGTTCTTC.

This clone was counted between two and nine times. The chain is built from TRBV5-6 and TRBJ1-1; TRBD1 matches 7 bases. The CDR3 has 12 amino acids. CDR1 is SGHDT, CDR2 YYEEEE, per germline. Trimming at V came to 1 base and at J to 7 bases, leaving 1 base not matched to a gene. The CDR3 bases are TGTGCCAGCAGCTTGAGGACAGGTGAAGCTTTCTTT. Its translation is CASSLRTGEAFF.

The CDR3 nucleotides read TGTGCCAGTAGTATCCGGGACAGGGGGCAAAACTATGGCTACACCTTC. Translating gives CASSIRDRGQNYGYTF. V and J are TRBV19 and TRBJ1-2, with TRBD1 identical over 12 bases. This CDR3 is 16 amino acids long. V shed 3 bases and J 2 bases; nucleotides not matched to a gene: 4. CDR1 and CDR2 from the germline V gene are LNHDA and SQIVND (reference sequence).

The gene calls are TRBV19 and TRBJ2-1; 8 nucleotides agree with TRBD2. CDR1 is LNHDA and CDR2 is SQIVND in the germline V gene (reference sequence). CDR3 length equals 16 residues. V shed 3 bases and J 5 bases; nucleotides not matched to a gene: 9. As DNA, the CDR3 is TGTGCCAGTAGTATTCCCGGTTGGCGGGAGGACAATGAGCAGTTCTTC. Translated, it gives CASSIPGWREDNEQFF.

The gene calls are TRBV6-6 and TRBJ2-7, with a weak D call TRBD2 (6 bases). Germline V lookup: CDR1 MNHNY, CDR2 SVGAGI (reference sequence). Trimming left V 2 bases short and J 2 bases short, with 10 bases between. This CDR3 spans 14 amino acids. CDR3 residues: CASSYEWTTYEQYF. CDR3 DNA sequence: TGTGCCAGCAGTTACGAGTGGACTACCTACGAGCAGTACTTC.

The chain is built from TRBV7-6 and TRBJ2-1, with 10 bases identical to TRBD2. V shed 4 bases and J 4 bases; nucleotides not matched to a gene: 4. This CDR3 contains 15 residues. Germline values: CDR1 SGHVS, CDR2 FNYEAQ. CDR3 coding DNA: TGTGCCAGCAGCTGGCTAGCGGGAGAATACAATGAGCAGTTCTTC. It encodes CASSWLAGEYNEQFF. The full variable domain, rest sourced from reference TRBV7-6 and TRBJ2-1, is GAGVSQSPRYKVTKRGQDVALRCDPISGHVSLYWYRQALGQGPEFLTYFNYEAQQDKSGLPNDRFSAERPEGSISTLTIQRTEQRDSAMYRCASSWLAGEYNEQFFGPGTRLTVL.

A single count supports this clone. The chain combines TRBV29-1 with TRBJ2-2, with D maybe TRBD2 (6 bases). CDR3 length: 15 residues. V lost 1 base and J lost 2, with 11 bases in between. The germline V gene has CDR1 SQVTM and CDR2 ANQGSEA. CDR3 residues: CSVEGGGLNTGELFF. CDR3 sequence (DNA): TGCAGCGTTGAAGGCGGCGGACTAAACACCGGGGAGCTGTTTTTT.

The chain is built from TRBV2 and TRBJ2-7; 10 positions agree with TRBD2. There are 15 residues in the CDR3. Germline V CDR1 and CDR2: SNHLY, FYNNEI. V lost 2 bases, J lost 5 bases, and 6 bases stayed unmatched. The CDR3 is CASSESRLAGDEQYF. CDR3 nucleotides: TGTGCCAGCAGTGAATCACGACTAGCGGGTGACGAGCAGTACTTC.